This T cell receptor (beta chain) was found in a study of blood T cell repertoires in COVID-19. Background on the study: The United States, Italy and Spain provided the acute and convalescent COVID-19 samples. T cells, B-cell-depleted T cells, or PBMCs supplied cDNA or gDNA.

In the original analysis: Quantification of nucleated cells was approximated via reference gene primer amplification. Profiling relied on immunoSEQ multiplex PCR, and the TCRdb table lists in-frame clones only, not all of them. V and J calls and clone size come straight from that table; D and trimming were deduced from the DNA. The profile shows approximately 170,000 clones, about 80% of them singletons. In germline, CDR1 is LNHNV, CDR2 YYDKDF (reference sequence). This CDR3 is 18 amino acids long. V was shortened by 3 bases and J by 0 bases, with 18 bases between the two germline ends. Sequenced input: peripheral blood. This receptor was obtained from an older man with active or convalescent COVID-19. The rearrangement links TRBV15 to TRBJ1-5; D may be TRBD1 (6 bases). CDR3 DNA: TGTGCCACCAGCAGTAGTCTGGGACACAGCTCTAGCAATCAGCCCCAGCATTTT. Encoded protein: CATSSSLGHSSSNQPQHF.